The T cell receptor (beta chain) described here comes from a study of T cell repertoires in cytomegalovirus infection. TCRdb re-called the reads through MiXCR, storing one row per CDR3 protein. The sample has around 800,000 distinct CDR3 sequences; 32% are singletons. A note on this clonotype: What it binds is unknown.

The J segment lost 0 bases and the V segment lost 5 bases, leaving 7 bases of the junction unmatched. CDR3 length equals 15 residues. This sequence joins TRBV12-3 or TRBV12-4 and TRBJ2-7; 7 nucleotides align to TRBD1. The TCR originated in a human donor in good health (CMV status not recorded). Some clones in this sample may be carry-over from other donors' samples. Sequencing used cultured CD8+ T cells from PBMCs, obtained from culture after CMV antigen stimulation. The CDR3 here is CASSPGTELSYEQYF. The CDR3 DNA sequence: TGTGCCAGCAGTCCGGGGACAGAACTCTCCTACGAGCAGTACTTC.